The entry below describes one T cell receptor beta chain. Original methodology: Reference gene primer amplification gave nucleated cell count estimates. Only in-frame clones appear in the TCRdb table, and some are missing; sequencing was by immunoSEQ multiplex PCR. D and trimming come from the DNA, and the V and J calls and clone size come from that table. The sample has about 190,000 clones; 90% are singletons. The source of the sample is a study of blood T cell repertoires in COVID-19. Overall study context: Researchers got acute and convalescent COVID-19 samples from the United States, Italy and Spain. T cells, B-cell-depleted T cells, or PBMCs supplied cDNA or gDNA.

Germline values: CDR1 MGHRA, CDR2 YSYEKL. The CDR3 covers 16 residues. V was clipped by 2 bases and J by 0 bases; unmatched bases: 3. The receptor's source is a man in his fifties with acute or convalescent COVID-19. The chain combines TRBV4-1 with TRBJ1-4; the match to TRBD1 covers 7 bases. Specimen: peripheral blood. The CDR3 coding sequence is TGCGCCAGCAGCCAATCTGGGACAGCAACTAATGAAAAACTGTTTTTT. Amino acid sequence: CASSQSGTATNEKLFF.